This TCR beta chain was documented in a study of cytotoxic CD8 clonotypes in ibrutinib-treated CLL. In this sample, this clone turned up a few times. The germline gives CDR1 SGHDT, CDR2 YYEEEE. The ends were cut back, 0 bases at V and 4 bases at J, with 9 bases in the middle. CDR3 length equals 14 residues. The table came from immunoSEQ multiplex PCR; TCRdb's copy has only in-frame clones and leaves some out. This repertoire shows 110,000 to 150,000 clones, 70% to 80% found once; its top ten account for around 4.9%. This clonotype was obtained from a human donor with chronic lymphocytic leukemia. The chain uses TRBV5-6 and TRBJ2-3; the D gene is possibly TRBD2 (5 bases). Sequences were derived from PBMCs, sampled after 24 months of ibrutinib treatment. CDR3 sequence reads: CASSLGTRADTQYF. DNA of the CDR3: TGTGCCAGCAGCTTGGGGACTCGCGCAGATACGCAGTATTTT.